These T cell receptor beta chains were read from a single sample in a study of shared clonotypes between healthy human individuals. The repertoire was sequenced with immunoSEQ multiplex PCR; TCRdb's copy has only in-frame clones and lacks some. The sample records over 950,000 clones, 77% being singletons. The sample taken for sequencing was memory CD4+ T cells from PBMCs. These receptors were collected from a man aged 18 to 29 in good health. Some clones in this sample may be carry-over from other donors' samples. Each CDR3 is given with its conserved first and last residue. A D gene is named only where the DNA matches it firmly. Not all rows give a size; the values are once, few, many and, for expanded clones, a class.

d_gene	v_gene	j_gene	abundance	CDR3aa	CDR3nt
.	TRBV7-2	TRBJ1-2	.	CASSFGGLYGYTF	TGTGCCAGCAGTTTCGGGGGGCTCTATGGCTACACCTTC
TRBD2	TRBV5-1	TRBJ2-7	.	CASSLLAGGSGEQYF	TGCGCCAGCAGCTTACTAGCGGGAGGATCTGGCGAGCAGTACTTC
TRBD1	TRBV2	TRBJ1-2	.	CASSRQGNAYGYTF	TGTGCCAGCAGCCGACAGGGGAATGCCTATGGCTACACCTTC
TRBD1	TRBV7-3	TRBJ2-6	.	CASTTGAGANVLTF	TGTGCCAGCACTACAGGGGCTGGGGCCAACGTCCTGACTTTC
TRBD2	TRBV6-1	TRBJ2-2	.	CASSVLAGGDTGELFF	TGTGCCAGCAGTGTTCTAGCGGGAGGAGACACCGGGGAGCTGTTTTTT
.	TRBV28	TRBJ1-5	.	CASSRTGTNQPQHF	TGTGCCAGCAGCCGGACGGGGACCAATCAGCCCCAGCATTTT
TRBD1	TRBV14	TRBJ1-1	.	CASSQRGQLNTEAFF	TGTGCCAGCAGCCAGAGGGGACAGTTGAACACTGAAGCTTTCTTT
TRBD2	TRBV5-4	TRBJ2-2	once	CASSPGGTNTGELFF	TGTGCCAGCAGCCCGGGAGGGACGAACACCGGGGAGCTGTTTTTT
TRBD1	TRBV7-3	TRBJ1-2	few	CASSLGEGQSNYGYTF	TGTGCCAGCAGCTTAGGGGAGGGACAGTCTAACTATGGCTACACCTTC
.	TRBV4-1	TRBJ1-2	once	CASSQDQGPYGYTF	TGCGCCAGCAGCCAAGATCAAGGCCCCTATGGCTACACCTTC
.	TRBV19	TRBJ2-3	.	CASSRLGTDTQYF	TGTGCCAGTAGTAGATTGGGCACAGATACGCAGTATTTT
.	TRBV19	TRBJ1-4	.	CASTGGANEKLFF	TGTGCCAGCACGGGGGGGGCTAATGAAAAACTGTTTTTT
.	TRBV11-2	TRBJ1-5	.	CASSRNSNQPQHF	TGTGCCAGCAGCCGAAATAGCAATCAGCCCCAGCATTTT
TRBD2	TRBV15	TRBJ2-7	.	CATSRLAGEQYF	TGTGCCACCAGCAGACTAGCGGGCGAGCAGTACTTC
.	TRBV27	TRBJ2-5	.	CASSPRAPGRETQYF	TGTGCCAGCAGTCCCCGGGCCCCGGGCAGGGAGACCCAGTACTTC
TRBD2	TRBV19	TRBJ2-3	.	CASSTFHYTSGSDTQYF	TGTGCCAGTAGTACGTTCCACTATACTAGCGGGTCAGATACGCAGTATTTT
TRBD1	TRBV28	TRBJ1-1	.	CASSLRGQRAFF	TGTGCCAGCAGTTTGAGGGGACAGAGGGCTTTCTTT